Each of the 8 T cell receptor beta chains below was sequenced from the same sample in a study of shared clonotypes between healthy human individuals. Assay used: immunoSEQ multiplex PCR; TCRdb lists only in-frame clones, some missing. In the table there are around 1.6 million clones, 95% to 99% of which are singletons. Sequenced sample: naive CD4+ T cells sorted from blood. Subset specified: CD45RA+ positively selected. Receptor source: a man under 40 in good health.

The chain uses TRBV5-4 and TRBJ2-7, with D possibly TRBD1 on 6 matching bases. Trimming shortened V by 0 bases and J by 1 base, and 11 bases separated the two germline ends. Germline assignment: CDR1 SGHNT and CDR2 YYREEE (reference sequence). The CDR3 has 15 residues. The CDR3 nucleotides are TGTGCCAGCAGCTTGGGACAGGATCCTTCCTACGAGCAGTACTTC. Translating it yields CASSLGQDPSYEQYF.

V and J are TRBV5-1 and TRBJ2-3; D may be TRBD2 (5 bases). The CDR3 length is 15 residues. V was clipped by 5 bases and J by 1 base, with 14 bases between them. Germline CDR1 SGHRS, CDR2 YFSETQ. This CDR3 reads CASSYSGEGTDTQYF. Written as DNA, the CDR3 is TGCGCCAGCAGTTACAGCGGAGAGGGCACAGATACGCAGTATTTT.

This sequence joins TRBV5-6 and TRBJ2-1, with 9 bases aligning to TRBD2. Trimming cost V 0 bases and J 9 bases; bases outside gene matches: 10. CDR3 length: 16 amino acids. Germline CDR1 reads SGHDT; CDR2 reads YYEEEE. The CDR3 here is CASSLGPGLATGEQFF. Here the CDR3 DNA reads TGTGCCAGCAGCTTGGGGCCGGGACTAGCTACGGGTGAGCAGTTCTTC. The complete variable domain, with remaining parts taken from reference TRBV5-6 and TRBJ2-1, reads DAGVTQSPTHLIKTRGQQVTLRCSPKSGHDTVSWYQQALGQGPQFIFQYYEEEERQRGNFPDRFSGHQFPNYSSELNVNALLLGDSALYLCASSLGPGLATGEQFFGPGTRLTVL.

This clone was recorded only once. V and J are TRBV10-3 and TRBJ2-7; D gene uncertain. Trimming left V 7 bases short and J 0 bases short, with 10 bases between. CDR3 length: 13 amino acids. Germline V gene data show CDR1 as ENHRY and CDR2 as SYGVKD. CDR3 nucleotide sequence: TGTGCCATCACCAACGCCCCCTCCTACGAGCAGTACTTC. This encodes CAITNAPSYEQYF.

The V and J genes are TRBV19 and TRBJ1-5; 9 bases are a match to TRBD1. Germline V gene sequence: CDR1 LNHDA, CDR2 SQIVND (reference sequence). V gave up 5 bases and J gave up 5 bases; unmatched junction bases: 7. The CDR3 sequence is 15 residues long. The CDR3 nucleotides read TGTGCCAGTAGTTCCAAAGACAGGGGGTATCAGCCCCAGCATTTT. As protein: CASSSKDRGYQPQHF.

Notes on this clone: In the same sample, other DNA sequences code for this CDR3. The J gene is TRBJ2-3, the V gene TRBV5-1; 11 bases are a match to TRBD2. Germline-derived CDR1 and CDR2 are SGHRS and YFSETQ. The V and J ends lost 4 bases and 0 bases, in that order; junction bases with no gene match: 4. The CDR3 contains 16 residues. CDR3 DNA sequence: TGCGCCAGCAGCCTCAGGACTAGCGGGAGCACAGATACGCAGTATTTT. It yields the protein CASSLRTSGSTDTQYF. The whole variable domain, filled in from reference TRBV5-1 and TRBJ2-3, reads KAGVTQTPRYLIKTRGQQVTLSCSPISGHRSVSWYQQTPGQGLQFLFEYFSETQRNKGNFPGRFSGRQFSNSRSEMNVSTLELGDSALYLCASSLRTSGSTDTQYFGPGTRLTVL.

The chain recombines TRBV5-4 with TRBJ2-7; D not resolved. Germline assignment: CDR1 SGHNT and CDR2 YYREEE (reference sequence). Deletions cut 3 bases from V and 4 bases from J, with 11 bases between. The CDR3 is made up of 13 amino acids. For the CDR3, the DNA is TGTGCCAGCAGCTCCCCCCCTAATTACGAGCAGTACTTC. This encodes CASSSPPNYEQYF.

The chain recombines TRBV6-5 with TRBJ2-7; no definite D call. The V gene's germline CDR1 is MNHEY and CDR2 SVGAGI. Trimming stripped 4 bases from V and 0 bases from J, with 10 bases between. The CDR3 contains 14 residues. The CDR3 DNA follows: TGTGCCAGCAGTTCCCGGCCGAGCTCCTACGAGCAGTACTTC. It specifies CASSSRPSSYEQYF.